The clone carrying this T cell receptor beta chain was counted only a few times. This table comes from immunoSEQ multiplex PCR, and its TCRdb copy is limited to in-frame clones, with some not included. The table records 85,000 to 100,000 clones, roughly 69% of them present only once. These data come from a study of shared clonotypes between healthy human individuals. V lost 3 bases and J lost 9, with 14 bases in between. The germline gives CDR1 MNHEY, CDR2 SMNVEV (reference sequence). CDR3 length: 13 amino acids. This TCR derives from a man aged 30-40 years in good health. V usage is TRBV27 and J usage is TRBJ1-1; D not certain. Material for sequencing was memory CD8+ T cells sorted from blood. Subset: CD45RO+ cells pooled with CCR7-negative TemRA cells. The CDR3, as DNA: TGTGCCAGCAGTTTTTTTTACAAGACAAAAGCTTTCTTT. Encoded protein: CASSFFYKTKAFF.